This T cell receptor (beta chain) comes out of a study of blood T cell repertoires in COVID-19. About the study: Sites in the United States, Italy and Spain provided acute and convalescent COVID-19 samples. From T cells, B-cell-depleted T cells, or PBMCs came the material, which was cDNA or gDNA.

Germline values: CDR1 SGHRS, CDR2 YFSETQ. V was clipped by 4 bases and J by 6 bases, with 16 bases between them. The CDR3 sequence is 14 residues long. Authors' methods: Using reference gene primer amplification, nucleated cell counts were estimated. Sequenced by immunoSEQ multiplex PCR; TCRdb stores in-frame clones only, minus some. That table supplies the V and J calls and clone size; D and trimming were determined from the DNA. The table lists roughly 230,000 clones, about 85% of them singletons. The J gene is TRBJ2-5, the V gene TRBV5-1; D gene uncertain. The source is a man between 65 and 85 years old with acute or convalescent COVID-19. The sample taken for sequencing was peripheral blood. CDR3 sequence: CASSPLDAVQTQYF. The CDR3 bases are TGCGCCAGCAGCCCCCTAGATGCCGTACAGACCCAGTACTTC.